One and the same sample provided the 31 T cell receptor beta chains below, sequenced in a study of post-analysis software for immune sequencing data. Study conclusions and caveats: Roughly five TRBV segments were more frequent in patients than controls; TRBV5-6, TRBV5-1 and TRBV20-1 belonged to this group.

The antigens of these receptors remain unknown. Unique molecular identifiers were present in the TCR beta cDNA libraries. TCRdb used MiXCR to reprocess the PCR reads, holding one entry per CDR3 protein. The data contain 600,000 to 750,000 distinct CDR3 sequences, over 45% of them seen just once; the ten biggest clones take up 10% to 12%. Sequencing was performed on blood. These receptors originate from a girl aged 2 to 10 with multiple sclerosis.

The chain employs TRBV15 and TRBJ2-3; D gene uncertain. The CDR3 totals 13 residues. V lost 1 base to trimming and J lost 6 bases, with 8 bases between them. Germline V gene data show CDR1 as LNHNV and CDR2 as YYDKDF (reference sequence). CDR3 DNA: TGTGCCACCAGCAGAGCAAGGATCGATACGCAGTATTTT. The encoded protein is CATSRARIDTQYF.

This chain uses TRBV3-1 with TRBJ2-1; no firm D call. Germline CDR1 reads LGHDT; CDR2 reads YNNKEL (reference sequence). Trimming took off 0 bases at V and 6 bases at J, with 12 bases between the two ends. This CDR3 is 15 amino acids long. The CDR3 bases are TGTGCCAGCAGCCAAGATCACGGAAGAGCCAATGAGCAGTTCTTC. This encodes CASSQDHGRANEQFF.

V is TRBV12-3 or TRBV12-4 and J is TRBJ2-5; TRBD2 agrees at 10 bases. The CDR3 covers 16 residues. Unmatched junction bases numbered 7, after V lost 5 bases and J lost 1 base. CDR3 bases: TGTGCCAGCAGTCCCCTAGCGGGAGTTGTCCAAGAGACCCAGTACTTC. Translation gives CASSPLAGVVQETQYF.

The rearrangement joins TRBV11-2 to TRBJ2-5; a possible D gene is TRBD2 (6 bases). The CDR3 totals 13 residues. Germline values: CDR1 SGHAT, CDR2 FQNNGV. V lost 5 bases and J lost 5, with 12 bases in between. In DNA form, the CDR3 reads TGTGCCAGCAGCGGGGGACTTTATGAGACCCAGTACTTC. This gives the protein CASSGGLYETQYF.

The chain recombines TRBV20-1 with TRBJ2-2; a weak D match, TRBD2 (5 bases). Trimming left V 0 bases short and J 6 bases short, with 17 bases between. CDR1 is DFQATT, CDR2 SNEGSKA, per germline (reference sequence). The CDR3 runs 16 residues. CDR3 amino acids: CSARDRRGKKAGELFF. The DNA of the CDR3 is TGCAGTGCTAGAGATCGACGAGGGAAGAAAGCCGGGGAGCTGTTTTTT.

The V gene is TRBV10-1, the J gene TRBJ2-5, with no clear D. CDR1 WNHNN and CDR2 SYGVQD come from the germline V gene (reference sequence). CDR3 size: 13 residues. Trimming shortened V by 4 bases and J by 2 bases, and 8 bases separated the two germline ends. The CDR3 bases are TGCGCCAGCAGTGTGACCCGACAAGAGACCCAGTACTTC. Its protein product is CASSVTRQETQYF.

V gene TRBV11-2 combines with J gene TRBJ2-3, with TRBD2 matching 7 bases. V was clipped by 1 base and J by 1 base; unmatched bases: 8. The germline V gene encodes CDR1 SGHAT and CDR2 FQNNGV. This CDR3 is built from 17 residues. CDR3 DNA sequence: TGTGCCAGCAGCTTAGTGGTCGGACTAGGGGGCACAGATACGCAGTATTTT. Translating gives CASSLVVGLGGTDTQYF.

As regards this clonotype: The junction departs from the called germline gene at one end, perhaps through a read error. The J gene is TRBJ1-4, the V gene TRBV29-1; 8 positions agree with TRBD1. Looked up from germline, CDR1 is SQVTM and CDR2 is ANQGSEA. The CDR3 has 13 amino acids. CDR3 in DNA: TGCAGCGTTGAGACAGGGGCTAATGAAGAACTGTTTTTT. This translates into CSVETGANEELFF.

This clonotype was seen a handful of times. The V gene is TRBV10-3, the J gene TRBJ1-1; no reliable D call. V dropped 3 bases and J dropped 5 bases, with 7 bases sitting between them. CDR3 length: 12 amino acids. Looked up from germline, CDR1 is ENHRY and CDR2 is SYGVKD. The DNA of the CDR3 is TGTGCCATCAGTGACTGGGAGACTGAAGCTTTCTTT. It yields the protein CAISDWETEAFF.

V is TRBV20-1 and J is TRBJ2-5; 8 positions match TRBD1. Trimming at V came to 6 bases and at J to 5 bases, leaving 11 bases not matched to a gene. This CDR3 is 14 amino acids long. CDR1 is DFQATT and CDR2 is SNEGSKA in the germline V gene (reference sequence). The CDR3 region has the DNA TGCAGTGCCCTACGGACAGGGTATGAGGAGACCCAGTACTTC. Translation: CSALRTGYEETQYF.

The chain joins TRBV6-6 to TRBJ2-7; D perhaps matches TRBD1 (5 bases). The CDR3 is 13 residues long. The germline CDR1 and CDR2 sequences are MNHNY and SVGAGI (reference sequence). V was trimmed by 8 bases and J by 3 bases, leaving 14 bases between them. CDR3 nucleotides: TGTGCCAGCTCAGGGATCCCCCACTACGAGCAGTACTTC. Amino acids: CASSGIPHYEQYF.

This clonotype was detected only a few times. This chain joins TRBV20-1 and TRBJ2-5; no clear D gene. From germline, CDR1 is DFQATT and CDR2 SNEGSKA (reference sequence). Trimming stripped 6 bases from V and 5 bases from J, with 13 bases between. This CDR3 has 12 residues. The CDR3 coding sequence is TGCAGTGCCCTCCCTAAAACCGAGACCCAGTACTTC. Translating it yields CSALPKTETQYF.

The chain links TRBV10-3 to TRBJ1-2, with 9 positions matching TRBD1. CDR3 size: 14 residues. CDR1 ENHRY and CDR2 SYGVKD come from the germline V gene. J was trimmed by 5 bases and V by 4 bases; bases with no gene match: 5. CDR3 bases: TGTGCCATCAGTGGGACAGGGGTTGGGTATGGCTACACCTTC. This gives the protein CAISGTGVGYGYTF.

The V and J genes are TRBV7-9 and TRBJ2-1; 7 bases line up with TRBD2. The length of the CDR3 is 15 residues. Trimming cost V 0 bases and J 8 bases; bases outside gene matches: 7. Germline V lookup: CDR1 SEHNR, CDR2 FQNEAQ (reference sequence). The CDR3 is CASSLAGLGIDEQFF. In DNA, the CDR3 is TGTGCCAGCAGCTTAGCTGGACTAGGGATAGATGAGCAGTTCTTC.

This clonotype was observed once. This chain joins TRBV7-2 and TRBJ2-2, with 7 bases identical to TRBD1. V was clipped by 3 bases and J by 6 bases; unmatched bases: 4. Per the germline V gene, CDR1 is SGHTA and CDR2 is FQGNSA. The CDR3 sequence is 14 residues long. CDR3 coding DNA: TGTGCCAGCAGCTTTCCTGACAGGGCCGGGGAGCTGTTTTTT. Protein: CASSFPDRAGELFF.

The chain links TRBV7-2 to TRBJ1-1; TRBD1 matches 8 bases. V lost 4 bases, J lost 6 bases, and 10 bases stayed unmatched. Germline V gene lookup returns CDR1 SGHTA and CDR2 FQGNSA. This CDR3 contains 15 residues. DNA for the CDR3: TGTGCCAGCAGCTCCGGACAGGGCTTAACGGCTGAAGCTTTCTTT. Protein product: CASSSGQGLTAEAFF.

Here the CDR3 DNA reads TGCGCCAGCAGCTTGTCGCAGTTGGATGAGCAGTTCTTC. Protein: CASSLSQLDEQFF. The chain uses TRBV5-1 and TRBJ2-1; no reliable D call. V was pared by 1 base and J by 8 bases, with 10 bases between. The CDR3 spans 13 residues. Looked up from germline, CDR1 is SGHRS and CDR2 is YFSETQ.

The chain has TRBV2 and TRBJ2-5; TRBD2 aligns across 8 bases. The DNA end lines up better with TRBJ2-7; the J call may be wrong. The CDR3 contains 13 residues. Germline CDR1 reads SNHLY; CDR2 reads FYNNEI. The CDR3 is CASSVAGSYEQYF. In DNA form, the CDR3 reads TGTGCCAGCAGCGTAGCGGGGTCCTACGAGCAGTACTTC.

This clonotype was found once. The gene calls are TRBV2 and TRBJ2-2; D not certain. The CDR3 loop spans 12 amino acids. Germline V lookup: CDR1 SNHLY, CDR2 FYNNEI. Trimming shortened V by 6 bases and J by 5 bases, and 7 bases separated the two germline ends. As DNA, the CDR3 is TGTGCCAGCAGACGAGCAACCGGGGAGCTGTTTTTT. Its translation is CASRRATGELFF.

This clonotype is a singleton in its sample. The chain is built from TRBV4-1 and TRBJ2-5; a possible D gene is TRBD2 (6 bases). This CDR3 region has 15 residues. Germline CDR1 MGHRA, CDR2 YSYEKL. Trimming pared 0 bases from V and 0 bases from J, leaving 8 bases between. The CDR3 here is CASSQDGGNQETQYF. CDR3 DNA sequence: TGCGCCAGCAGCCAAGATGGGGGGAACCAAGAGACCCAGTACTTC.

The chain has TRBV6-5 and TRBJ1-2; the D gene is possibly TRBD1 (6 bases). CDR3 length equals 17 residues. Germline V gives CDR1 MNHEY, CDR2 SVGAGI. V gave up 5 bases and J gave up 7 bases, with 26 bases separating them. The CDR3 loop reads CASSIHQGRDKPCGYTF. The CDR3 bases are TGTGCCAGCAGTATACACCAAGGGAGGGACAAACCATGTGGCTACACCTTC.

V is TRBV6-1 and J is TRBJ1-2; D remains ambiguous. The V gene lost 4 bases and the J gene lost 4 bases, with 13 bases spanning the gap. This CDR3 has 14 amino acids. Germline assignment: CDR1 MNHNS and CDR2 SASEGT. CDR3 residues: CASSGEREGYGYTF. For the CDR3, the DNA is TGTGCCAGCAGTGGGGAGAGGGAAGGCTATGGCTACACCTTC.

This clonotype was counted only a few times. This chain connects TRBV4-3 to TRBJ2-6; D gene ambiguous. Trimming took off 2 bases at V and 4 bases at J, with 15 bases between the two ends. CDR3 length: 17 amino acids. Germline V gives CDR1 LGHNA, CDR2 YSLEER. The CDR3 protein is CASSQRRPAGGANVLTF. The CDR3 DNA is TGCGCCAGCAGCCAAAGGAGACCCGCTGGGGGGGCCAACGTCCTGACTTTC.

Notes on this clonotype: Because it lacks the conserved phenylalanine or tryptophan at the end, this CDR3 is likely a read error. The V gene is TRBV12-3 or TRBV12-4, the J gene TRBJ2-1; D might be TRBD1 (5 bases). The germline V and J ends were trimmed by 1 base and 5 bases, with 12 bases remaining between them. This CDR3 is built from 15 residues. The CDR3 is CASSLGQTPNNEQFC. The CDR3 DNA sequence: TGTGCCAGCAGTTTAGGACAGACGCCAAACAATGAGCAGTTCTGC.

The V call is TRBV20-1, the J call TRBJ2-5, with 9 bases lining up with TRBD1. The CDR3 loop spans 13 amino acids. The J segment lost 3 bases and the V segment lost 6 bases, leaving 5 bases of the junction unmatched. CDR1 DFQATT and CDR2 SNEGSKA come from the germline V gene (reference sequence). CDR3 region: CSAARTGEETQYF. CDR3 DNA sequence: TGCAGTGCAGCACGGACAGGGGAAGAGACCCAGTACTTC.

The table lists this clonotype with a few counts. This CDR3 is CASSFDLGNEQFF. The CDR3 bases are TGTGCCAGCAGTTTCGATCTGGGAAATGAGCAGTTCTTC. The chain links TRBV12-3 or TRBV12-4 to TRBJ2-1, with D unresolved. The length of the CDR3 is 13 residues. Between the trimmed V and J ends, which lost 3 bases and 7 bases, there was a span of 10 bases.

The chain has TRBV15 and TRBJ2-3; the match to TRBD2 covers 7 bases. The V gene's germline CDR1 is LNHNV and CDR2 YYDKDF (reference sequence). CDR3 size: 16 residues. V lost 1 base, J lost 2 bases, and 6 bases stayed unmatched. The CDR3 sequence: CATSRGTGGLTDTQYF. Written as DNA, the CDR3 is TGTGCCACCAGCAGAGGTACGGGAGGCCTCACAGATACGCAGTATTTT.

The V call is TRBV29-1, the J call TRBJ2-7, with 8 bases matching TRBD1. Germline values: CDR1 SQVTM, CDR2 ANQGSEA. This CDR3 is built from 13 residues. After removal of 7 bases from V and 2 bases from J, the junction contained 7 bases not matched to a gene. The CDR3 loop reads CSAPTGDPYEQYV. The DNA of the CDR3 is TGCAGCGCCCCGACAGGGGACCCCTACGAGCAGTACGTC.

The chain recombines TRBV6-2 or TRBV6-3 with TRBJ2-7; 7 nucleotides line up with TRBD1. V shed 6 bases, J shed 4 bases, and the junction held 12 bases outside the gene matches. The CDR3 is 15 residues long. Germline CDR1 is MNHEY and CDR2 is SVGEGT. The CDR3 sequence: CASRGQRQNFYEQYF. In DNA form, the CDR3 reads TGTGCCAGCAGGGGACAGCGTCAGAACTTTTACGAGCAGTACTTC.

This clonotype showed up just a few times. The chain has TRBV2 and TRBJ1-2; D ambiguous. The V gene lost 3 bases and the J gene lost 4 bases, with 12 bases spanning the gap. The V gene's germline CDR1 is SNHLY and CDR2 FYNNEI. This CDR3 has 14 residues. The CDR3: CASSDGGRFYGYTF. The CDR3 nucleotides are TGTGCCAGCAGTGACGGAGGTCGGTTCTATGGCTACACCTTC.

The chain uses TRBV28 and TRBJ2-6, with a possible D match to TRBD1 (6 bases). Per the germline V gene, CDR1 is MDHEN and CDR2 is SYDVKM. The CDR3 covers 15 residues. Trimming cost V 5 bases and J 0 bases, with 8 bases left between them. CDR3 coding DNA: TGTGCCAGCAGTGGGACACTCTCTGGGGCCAACGTCCTGACTTTC. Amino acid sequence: CASSGTLSGANVLTF.